The 18 T cell receptor beta chains presented below share a single source sample, sequenced in a study of graft-versus-host responses after intestinal transplantation. The repertoire was sequenced with immunoSEQ multiplex PCR; TCRdb's copy has only in-frame clones and lacks some. This sample has 50,000 to 80,000 clones, with more than 85% found just once. No antigen has been identified for these receptors. The sample consisted of unstimulated CD8+ T cells sorted from spleen or lymph node cells, taken before transplant. The receptors derive from a human donor who was the organ donor for an intestinal transplant.

The chain recombines TRBV28 with TRBJ1-2, with a possible D match to TRBD1 (5 bases). The V and J ends lost 6 bases and 6 bases respectively, with 20 bases between them. From germline, CDR1 is MDHEN and CDR2 SYDVKM. The CDR3 contains 15 residues. CDR3 nucleotide sequence: TGTGCCAGCAGCGCCTCACGACCAAAAGGGGATGGCTACACCTTC. This codes for CASSASRPKGDGYTF.

The chain is built from TRBV27 and TRBJ2-3; D perhaps matches TRBD2 (7 bases). Germline V gives CDR1 MNHEY, CDR2 SMNVEV (reference sequence). V was clipped by 6 bases and J by 4 bases, with 14 bases between them. This CDR3 spans 14 amino acids. CDR3: CASRGAGEPDTQYF. The CDR3 nucleotides are TGTGCCAGCAGGGGGGCGGGAGAGCCAGATACGCAGTATTTT.

This chain joins TRBV9 and TRBJ2-7; a weak D match, TRBD1 (6 bases). With 0 bases removed from V and 5 bases from J, the gap between germline ends came to 9 bases. Germline V gene data show CDR1 as SGDLS and CDR2 as YYNGEE. The CDR3 sequence is 13 residues long. CDR3 sequence reads: CASSVGGTNEQYF. For the CDR3, the DNA is TGTGCCAGCAGCGTAGGAGGGACAAACGAGCAGTACTTC. Using reference TRBV9 and TRBJ2-7 for the parts outside the CDR3, the full variable domain is DSGVTQTPKHLITATGQRVTLRCSPRSGDLSVYWYQQSLDQGLQFLIQYYNGEERAKGNILERFSAQQFPDLHSELNLSSLELGDSALYFCASSVGGTNEQYFGPGTRLTVT.

The V and J genes are TRBV19 and TRBJ2-7, with D perhaps TRBD2 (5 bases). The CDR3 has 15 amino acids. Germline loops: CDR1 LNHDA, CDR2 SQIVND (reference sequence). V lost 1 base and J 1 base, leaving 11 bases between the germline ends. This CDR3 reads CASSIASGESYEQYF. CDR3 nucleotides: TGTGCCAGTAGTATAGCTTCTGGGGAGTCCTACGAGCAGTACTTC.

The V gene is TRBV9, the J gene TRBJ1-2; TRBD1 agrees at 9 bases. V was pared by 0 bases and J by 0 bases, with 9 bases of the junction left unmatched. CDR3 length: 18 residues. Germline assignment: CDR1 SGDLS and CDR2 YYNGEE. The CDR3 region has the DNA TGTGCCAGCAGCGTAGATCGGACAGGGGACGGAGCTAACTATGGCTACACCTTC. It specifies CASSVDRTGDGANYGYTF.

CDR3 protein: CASSPKEGFSTDTQYF. CDR3 DNA sequence: TGTGCCAGCAGCCCTAAAGAGGGCTTTAGCACAGATACGCAGTATTTT. V gene TRBV7-6 combines with J gene TRBJ2-3; tentatively, D is TRBD2 (5 bases). V was clipped by 5 bases and J by 0 bases, with 15 bases between them. The CDR3 runs to 16 residues. Germline V gene lookup returns CDR1 SGHVS and CDR2 FNYEAQ.

J is TRBJ2-1 and V is TRBV5-5; D might be TRBD2 (6 bases). The CDR3 has 16 residues. Per the germline V gene, CDR1 is SGHKS and CDR2 is YYEKEE (reference sequence). The V end lost 3 bases, the J end lost 7 bases, and 20 bases lay between the germline ends. The CDR3 coding sequence is TGTGCCAGCAGCTCGGACGCTAGCGAATTAGAGAATGAGCAGTTCTTC. Residues: CASSSDASELENEQFF.

The V gene is TRBV29-1, the J gene TRBJ2-6; 7 bases are a match to TRBD1. This CDR3 contains 16 residues. Trimming at V came to 1 base and at J to 0 bases, leaving 3 bases not matched to a gene. The germline CDR1 and CDR2 sequences are SQVTM and ANQGSEA. CDR3 nucleotide sequence: TGCAGCGTTGAAGCCGGGGACAGCTCTGGGGCCAACGTCCTGACTTTC. Amino acid sequence: CSVEAGDSSGANVLTF.

V and J are TRBV19 and TRBJ2-1; a weak D match, TRBD1 (6 bases). The V gene's germline CDR1 is LNHDA and CDR2 SQIVND (reference sequence). V gave up 9 bases and J gave up 7 bases, with 19 bases separating them. This CDR3 comprises 14 residues. CDR3 in DNA: TGTGCCAGCCAGAGGGGGTCGGGAAATAATGAGCAGTTCTTC. It codes for CASQRGSGNNEQFF.

V gene TRBV28 combines with J gene TRBJ1-5; weak D call: TRBD1 (5 bases). This CDR3 comprises 18 residues. CDR1 and CDR2 (germline): MDHEN, SYDVKM. V shed 5 bases and J shed 0 bases, with 20 bases lying between them. CDR3 nucleotides: TGTGCCAGCAGTCCTTTCTCCCTCAGGGTTTATAGCAATCAGCCCCAGCATTTT. This translates into CASSPFSLRVYSNQPQHF.

The V and J genes are TRBV19 and TRBJ2-1, with TRBD2 identical over 8 bases. Germline values: CDR1 LNHDA, CDR2 SQIVND (reference sequence). The V and J ends lost 4 bases and 7 bases, in that order; junction bases with no gene match: 12. The CDR3 totals 16 residues. Here the CDR3 DNA reads TGTGCCAGTAGTAGAACCGGGACTAGGGGTTTAAATGAGCAGTTCTTC. The encoded protein is CASSRTGTRGLNEQFF.

The chain joins TRBV7-9 to TRBJ2-5, with D perhaps matching TRBD2 (5 bases). The CDR3 runs to 15 residues. V was pared by 1 base and J by 4 bases, with 13 bases between. Per the germline V gene, CDR1 is SEHNR and CDR2 is FQNEAQ (reference sequence). The CDR3 DNA follows: TGTGCCAGCAGCTTAGATTGGGAGCGAGGAGAGACCCAGTACTTC. Its translation: CASSLDWERGETQYF.

The sample holds a few counts of this clone. The chain is built from TRBV9 and TRBJ2-3; 7 bases match TRBD1. The CDR3 covers 15 residues. The V gene's germline CDR1 is SGDLS and CDR2 YYNGEE. The junction had 3 bases not matched to a gene; V was cut back by 0 bases and J by 2 bases. DNA for the CDR3: TGTGCCAGCAGCGTAGATGGACAGGACACAGATACGCAGTATTTT. Translation gives CASSVDGQDTDTQYF.

In this sample, this clone turned up a few times. V gene TRBV28 combines with J gene TRBJ2-5, with a possible D match to TRBD2 (7 bases). CDR3 length: 15 amino acids. Trimming shortened V by 6 bases and J by 5 bases, and 19 bases separated the two germline ends. From germline, CDR1 is MDHEN and CDR2 SYDVKM. Here the CDR3 reads CASRTWGGWWETQYF. The CDR3 DNA sequence: TGTGCCAGCAGAACCTGGGGGGGCTGGTGGGAGACCCAGTACTTC.

This clone is a singleton in its sample. The chain is built from TRBV6-6 and TRBJ1-1; no clear D gene. This CDR3 has 16 amino acids. Germline CDR1 and CDR2: MNHNY and SVGAGI (reference sequence). Trimming took 8 bases from V and 0 from J, leaving 19 bases between them. DNA of the CDR3: TGTGCCAGCCGCCCGCAGGTTCGCATCGTGAACACTGAAGCTTTCTTT. Amino acids: CASRPQVRIVNTEAFF.

This rearrangement joins TRBV23-1 to TRBJ2-1; 9 positions agree with TRBD2. TRBV23-1 is an open reading frame whose function is uncertain. The CDR3 consists of 18 residues. The V gene end was trimmed by 4 bases and the J gene end by 3 bases; junction bases not matched to a gene: 13. The CDR3: CASSLGCHGLALYNEQFF. CDR3 bases: TGCGCCAGCAGTCTGGGATGTCACGGACTAGCGCTCTACAATGAGCAGTTCTTC.

The rearrangement uses TRBV28 and TRBJ1-1; tentatively, D is TRBD1 (5 bases). V was cut by 2 bases and J by 1 base, with 14 bases left in between. The CDR3 spans 16 residues. Looked up from germline, CDR1 is MDHEN and CDR2 is SYDVKM. The CDR3 sequence is CASSLDIGEKNTEAFF. The CDR3, as DNA: TGTGCCAGCAGTTTAGACATAGGGGAAAAGAACACTGAAGCTTTCTTT. The variable domain in full, completed from reference TRBV28 and TRBJ1-1, reads DVKVTQSSRYLVKRTGEKVFLECVQDMDHENMFWYRQDPGLGLRLIYFSYDVKMKEKGDIPEGYSVSREKKERFSLILESASTNQTSMYLCASSLDIGEKNTEAFFGQGTRLTVV.

This clone has only one observation. The chain's CDR3 is CASSRGLGGNTIYF. CDR3 nucleotide sequence: TGTGCCAGCAGTAGGGGGCTTGGAGGAAACACCATATATTTT. The genes are TRBV28 and TRBJ1-3; 7 nucleotides agree with TRBD1. This CDR3 is built from 14 residues. The trim removed 5 bases at V and 4 bases at J, leaving 5 bases unmatched. Germline CDR1 is MDHEN and CDR2 is SYDVKM.